The entry below gives a single T cell receptor beta chain sequence along with its context. 13 Jbeta primers and 60 Vbeta primers were used for the PCR. Profiled with immunoSEQ multiplex PCR; TCRdb holds only in-frame clones, not every one. The sample yields about 110,000 clones, around 83% seen once. Germline V CDR1 and CDR2: SGHRS, YFSETQ. The CDR3 has 13 residues. The ends were cut back, 2 bases at V and 8 bases at J, with 13 bases in the middle. The sample is drawn from a study of cytomegalovirus exposure and HLA in healthy donors. The genes are TRBV5-1 and TRBJ1-1, with D perhaps TRBD1 (6 bases). Sequencing was carried out using PBMCs. The sequence came from a man younger than 45 in good health and CMV-seropositive. The CDR3 is CASSFLPDSEAFF. In nucleotides, the CDR3 is TGCGCCAGCAGCTTCCTTCCGGACAGCGAAGCTTTCTTT. The whole variable domain, remainder taken from reference TRBV5-1 and TRBJ1-1, is KAGVTQTPRYLIKTRGQQVTLSCSPISGHRSVSWYQQTPGQGLQFLFEYFSETQRNKGNFPGRFSGRQFSNSRSEMNVSTLELGDSALYLCASSFLPDSEAFFGQGTRLTVV.